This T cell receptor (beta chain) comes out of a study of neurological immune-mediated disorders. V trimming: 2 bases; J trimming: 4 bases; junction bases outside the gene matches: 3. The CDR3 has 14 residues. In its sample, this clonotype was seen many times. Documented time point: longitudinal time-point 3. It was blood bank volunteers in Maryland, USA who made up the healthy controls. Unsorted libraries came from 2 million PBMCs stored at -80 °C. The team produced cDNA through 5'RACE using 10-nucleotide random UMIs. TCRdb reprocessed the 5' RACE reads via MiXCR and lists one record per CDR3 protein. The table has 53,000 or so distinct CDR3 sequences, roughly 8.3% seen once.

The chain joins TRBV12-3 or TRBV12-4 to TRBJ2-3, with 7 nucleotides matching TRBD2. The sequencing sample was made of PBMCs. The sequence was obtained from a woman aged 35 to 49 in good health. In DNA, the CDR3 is TGTGCCAGCAGTTTATCCGGGAGGTCAGATACGCAGTATTTT. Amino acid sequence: CASSLSGRSDTQYF.